The rows below give T cell receptor beta chains drawn from one sample of a study of T cell repertoires in cytomegalovirus infection. TCRdb processed the reads anew with MiXCR; each CDR3 protein has one entry. The sample carries approximately 500,000 distinct CDR3 sequences, 15% to 20% recorded once. The sequencing input was CD8+ T cells from PBMCs. The receptors come from a human donor in good health (CMV status not recorded). Some clones in this sample may be carry-over from other donors' samples. Each CDR3 is given with its conserved first and last residue. D genes are given only for firm matches. Clone size is not always given. Where it is, it says once, few, many or a class for expanded clones.

.	TRBV11-2	.	TRBJ1-6	TGTGCCAGCAGCTTAAGGACCCAGGGGAGTTCACCCCTCCACTTT	CASSLRTQGSSPLHF
.	TRBV7-9	many	TRBJ1-2	TGTGCCAGCAGCTCCGTACAGAGTACTAACTATGGCTACACCTTC	CASSSVQSTNYGYTF
.	TRBV7-6	many	TRBJ2-3	TGTGCCAGCAGCTTTCTCGACGATACGCAGTATTTT	CASSFLDDTQYF
TRBD1	TRBV29-1	.	TRBJ2-1	TGCAGCGCTATTGCCGGGACAGGGGATTTCTTC	CSAIAGTGDFF
.	TRBV5-4	few	TRBJ1-4	TGTGCCAGCAGCGAGGGGTGGGCTAATGAAAAACTGTTTTTT	CASSEGWANEKLFF
.	TRBV10-3	many	TRBJ2-4	TGTGCCATCAGTGGGGGACAATCCAAAAACATTCAGTACTTC	CAISGGQSKNIQYF
.	TRBV12-3/TRBV12-4	many	TRBJ1-2	TGTGCCAGCCGCTCACCAGAAAACTATGGCTACACCTTC	CASRSPENYGYTF
TRBD2	TRBV4-2	.	TRBJ2-5	TGTGCCAGCAGCCAACTAGCGGGGTCCCAAGAGACCCAGTACTTC	CASSQLAGSQETQYF
.	TRBV7-9	.	TRBJ2-7	TGTGCCAGCAGCTCGGGGGCCCTCTACGAGCAGTACTTC	CASSSGALYEQYF
TRBD1	TRBV27	.	TRBJ2-1	TGTGCCAGCAGTTTCTCCACAGGGGACCACCTCTACAATGAGCAGTTCTTC	CASSFSTGDHLYNEQFF
TRBD1	TRBV7-9	many	TRBJ2-1	TGTGCCAGCAGCTTACGGGACAGGGGGATCAATGAGCAGTTCTTC	CASSLRDRGINEQFF
.	TRBV7-8	many	TRBJ2-7	TGTGCCAGCAGCTTAACACAGGCCTACTACGAGCAGTACTTC	CASSLTQAYYEQYF
.	TRBV14	.	TRBJ1-2	TGTGCCAGCAGCCAAGGGGACGGATTGCACTATGGCTACACCTTC	CASSQGDGLHYGYTF
TRBD1	TRBV2	few	TRBJ1-2	TGTGCCAGCGGGGAAGGACAGGGCTATGGCTACACCTTC	CASGEGQGYGYTF